This TCR beta chain is drawn from a study of PD-1 and CTLA-4 blockade in melanoma. Produced via immunoSEQ multiplex PCR; TCRdb's table is partial and in-frame only. This sample has about 16,000 clones, with approximately 63% found just once. V was cut by 2 bases and J by 5 bases, with 7 bases left in between. The CDR3 length is 13 residues. Germline V lookup: CDR1 MNHEY, CDR2 SVGAGI. The sequences come from CD8+ T cells from peripheral blood, collected from a patient given anti-PD-1 treatment. This receptor was obtained from a human donor with melanoma. This sequence joins TRBV6-5 and TRBJ1-5; D unresolved. In nucleotides, the CDR3 is TGTGCCAGCAGTTACCGACGGGATCAGCCCCAGCATTTT. Protein sequence: CASSYRRDQPQHF.